The clone carrying this T cell receptor beta chain was recorded at least ten times. Its antigen is as yet unknown. Researchers amplified the TCR beta CDR3 regions from RNA transcripts. TCR CDR3 underwent first-round RT-PCR with the HTBI primer set. TCRdb recomputed calls from the multiplex PCR reads with MiXCR, one row per CDR3 protein. The table includes about 740,000 distinct CDR3 sequences, about 14% detected once. This record belongs to a study of T cells in Graves' hyperthyroidism and ophthalmopathy. Study-wide findings and caveats: Prediction of ophthalmopathy progression came a median roughly 6.7 months pre-onset.

Sequencing was done on a sample of blood. The TCR originated in a woman aged 18-30 years with Graves' hyperthyroidism.

In nucleotides, the CDR3 is TGTGCCAGCAGCTCCCTGACTAGCGGAGGGATCTACAATGAGCAGTTCTTC. Translation: CASSSLTSGGIYNEQFF. This chain joins TRBV5-8 and TRBJ2-1, with TRBD2 identical over 9 bases. The ends lost 3 bases at V and 3 bases at J; junction bases unmatched: 10. CDR1 is SGHTS, CDR2 YDEGEE, per germline. The CDR3 length is 17 residues.